Shown below are 10 T cell receptor beta chains from a single sample sequenced in a study of OX40 agonist ivuxolimab in advanced cancers. Clones were read by immunoSEQ multiplex PCR, and TCRdb kept only the in-frame ones, dropping some. The sample includes 70,000 or so clones, roughly nine tenths of them seen just once. The sample consisted of CD4+ or CD8+ T cells sorted from blood, taken in a trial of the OX40 agonist ivuxolimab. The receptors were sampled from an adult with an advanced solid tumor such as melanoma, head and neck, liver or kidney cancer.

This chain connects TRBV6-9 to TRBJ2-4; no firm D call. Trimming pared 2 bases from V and 0 bases from J, leaving 8 bases between. CDR3 length equals 15 residues. The germline V gene encodes CDR1 MNHGY and CDR2 SVAAGI. The CDR3 DNA reads as TGTGCCAGCAGTTATGTGAGGATAGCCAAAAACATTCAGTACTTC. Translation gives CASSYVRIAKNIQYF.

This chain joins TRBV5-1 and TRBJ1-2, with D hard to call. The V and J ends lost 2 bases and 2 bases respectively, with 13 bases between them. Germline CDR1 reads SGHRS; CDR2 reads YFSETQ. This CDR3 has 15 residues. The CDR3 DNA is TGCGCCAGCAGCTTATATGACAACCCGAACTATGGCTACACCTTC. It yields the protein CASSLYDNPNYGYTF.

The V gene is TRBV7-3, the J gene TRBJ1-2; D gene uncertain. Germline assignment: CDR1 SGHTA and CDR2 FQGTGA. This CDR3 is 14 amino acids long. The ends were cut back, 6 bases at V and 3 bases at J, with 14 bases in the middle. The CDR3 nucleotides read TGTGCCAGCAGTCAAGGTCCCGGAGACTATGGCTACACCTTC. Translated, it gives CASSQGPGDYGYTF.

The chain is built from TRBV9 and TRBJ2-1; TRBD2 matches 10 bases. V was clipped by 3 bases and J by 3 bases; unmatched bases: 3. The CDR3 spans 15 residues. Germline loops: CDR1 SGDLS, CDR2 YYNGEE. CDR3 region: CASSALAGDYNEQFF. CDR3 nucleotides: TGTGCCAGCAGCGCCCTAGCGGGGGACTACAATGAGCAGTTCTTC.

This clone was counted between two and nine times. The chain carries TRBV18 and TRBJ2-7; the D is unclear. V was clipped by 2 bases and J by 7 bases, with 9 bases between them. The CDR3 has 12 residues. Germline values: CDR1 KGHSH, CDR2 LQKENI. The CDR3 protein is CASSPGSQEQYF. The CDR3 DNA sequence: TGTGCCAGCTCACCAGGCTCTCAAGAGCAGTACTTC.

V gene TRBV5-1 combines with J gene TRBJ1-5; tentative D call: TRBD1 (6 bases). Trimming pared 1 base from V and 6 bases from J, leaving 14 bases between. The CDR3 is made up of 15 amino acids. Germline assignment: CDR1 SGHRS and CDR2 YFSETQ. CDR3 DNA: TGCGCCAGCAGCTTGATTCCAGGAGGGGGTCAGCCCCAGCATTTT. Amino acids: CASSLIPGGGQPQHF.

The chain has TRBV4-3 and TRBJ2-7, with 8 bases matching TRBD1. The CDR3 spans 15 residues. Germline V gene lookup returns CDR1 LGHNA and CDR2 YSLEER. Germline trimming cut 1 base from V and 1 base from J; bases unmatched to any gene: 3. CDR3 sequence: CASSQGTGRSYEQYF. Here the CDR3 DNA reads TGCGCCAGCAGCCAAGGGACAGGGAGATCCTACGAGCAGTACTTC.

The chain is built from TRBV6-1 and TRBJ1-4; 9 bases line up with TRBD1. J was trimmed by 8 bases and V by 2 bases; bases with no gene match: 9. This CDR3 is built from 16 residues. Per germline, CDR1 MNHNS and CDR2 SASEGT. This chain's CDR3 is CASSEPRDREGEKLFF. The DNA of the CDR3 is TGTGCCAGCAGTGAACCAAGGGACAGGGAGGGAGAAAAACTGTTTTTT.

This chain uses TRBV10-2 with TRBJ2-5; 8 bases fit TRBD2. Germline trimming cut 7 bases from V and 1 base from J; bases unmatched to any gene: 8. Germline values: CDR1 WSHSY, CDR2 SAAADI. CDR3 length equals 15 residues. CDR3 DNA: TGCGCCAGCACGCGACTGAGCGGGGGCCAAGAGACCCAGTACTTC. It specifies CASTRLSGGQETQYF.

The chain combines TRBV6-5 with TRBJ1-4, with D uncertain. From germline, CDR1 is MNHEY and CDR2 SVGAGI. CDR3 size: 14 residues. V dropped 0 bases and J dropped 8 bases, with 10 bases sitting between them. The CDR3 protein is CASSYSGLREKLFF. CDR3 DNA sequence: TGTGCCAGCAGTTACTCGGGGTTACGGGAAAAACTGTTTTTT.